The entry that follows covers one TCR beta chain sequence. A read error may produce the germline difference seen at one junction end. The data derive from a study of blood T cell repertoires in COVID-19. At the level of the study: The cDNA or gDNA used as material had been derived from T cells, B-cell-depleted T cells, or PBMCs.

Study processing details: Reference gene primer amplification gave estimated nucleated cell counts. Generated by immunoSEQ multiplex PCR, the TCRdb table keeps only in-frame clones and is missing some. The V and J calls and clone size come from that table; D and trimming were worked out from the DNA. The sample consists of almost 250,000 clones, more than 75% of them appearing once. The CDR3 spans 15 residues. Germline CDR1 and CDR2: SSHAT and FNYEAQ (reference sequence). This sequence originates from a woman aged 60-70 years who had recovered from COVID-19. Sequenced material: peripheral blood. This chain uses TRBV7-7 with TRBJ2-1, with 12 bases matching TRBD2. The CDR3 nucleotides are TGTGCTAGCAGTCCTAGCGGGGGGGCCGCCAATGAGCAGTTCTTC. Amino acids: CASSPSGGAANEQFF.